One sample yielded the 9 T cell receptor beta chains listed below, sequenced in a study of T-cell reconstitution after alpha-beta-depleted transplantation in children. Preparing the TCRbeta library involved the use of unique molecular identifiers. TCRdb used MiXCR to reprocess the PCR reads, holding one entry per CDR3 protein. The table has roughly 300,000 distinct CDR3 sequences, around 9.6% seen once. The sample was PBMCs from the stem cell graft donor, taken from the stem cell graft. The receptors stem from a human donor who donated a stem cell graft to a child with SCID.

The gene calls are TRBV7-2 and TRBJ2-4, with a weak D call TRBD1 (6 bases). The V and J ends lost 5 bases and 0 bases respectively, with 14 bases between them. The V gene's germline CDR1 is SGHTA and CDR2 FQGNSA. The CDR3 spans 16 residues. The CDR3 is CASSPMPGVAKNIQYF. CDR3 DNA: TGTGCCAGCAGCCCTATGCCAGGGGTAGCCAAAAACATTCAGTACTTC.

This clonotype was found a few times. The genes are TRBV20-1 and TRBJ1-2; D is ambiguous. The CDR3 sequence is 12 residues long. Germline loops: CDR1 DFQATT, CDR2 SNEGSKA (reference sequence). Trimming shortened V by 3 bases and J by 1 base, and 6 bases separated the two germline ends. DNA of the CDR3: TGCAGTGCTAGTGTGATTAACTATGGCTACACCTTC. This sequence encodes CSASVINYGYTF.

The gene calls are TRBV6-5 and TRBJ1-1; D gene uncertain. Germline V gene data show CDR1 as MNHEY and CDR2 as SVGAGI. This CDR3 has 12 residues. Trimming removed 7 bases from V and 4 bases from J, with 10 bases in between. The CDR3 DNA is TGTGCCAGCAAACAGAGAGGCACTGAAGCTTTCTTT. Translation gives CASKQRGTEAFF.

The chain combines TRBV4-1 with TRBJ2-2; 9 nucleotides line up with TRBD1. Looked up from germline, CDR1 is MGHRA and CDR2 is YSYEKL. The CDR3 covers 18 residues. Unmatched junction bases numbered 8, after V lost 2 bases and J lost 1 base. CDR3 sequence (DNA): TGCGCCAGCAGCCAATATGTTTTGGGACAGGGGAACACCGGGGAGCTGTTTTTT. Translation gives CASSQYVLGQGNTGELFF.

This clonotype came up many times. The rearrangement links TRBV5-1 to TRBJ2-3; D is unclear. The V end lost 4 bases, the J end lost 0 bases, and 9 bases lay between the germline ends. Germline-derived CDR1 and CDR2 are SGHRS and YFSETQ. The CDR3 has 14 amino acids. CDR3 in DNA: TGCGCCAGCAGCGGCAGAACTAGCACAGATACGCAGTATTTT. Protein sequence: CASSGRTSTDTQYF.

There are a few counts of this clonotype. This sequence joins TRBV2 and TRBJ2-2, with unresolved D. This CDR3 contains 14 residues. V lost 7 bases and J lost 3, with 12 bases in between. CDR1 and CDR2 (germline): SNHLY, FYNNEI. The CDR3 reads CASNTQPDTGELFF. The DNA for the CDR3 is TGTGCCAGCAATACCCAGCCCGACACCGGGGAGCTGTTTTTT. Full variable domain (outside the CDR3, taken from reference TRBV2 and TRBJ2-2): EPEVTQTPSHQVTQMGQEVILRCVPISNHLYFYWYRQILGQKVEFLVSFYNNEISEKSEIFDDQFSVERPDGSNFTLKIRSTKLEDSAMYFCASNTQPDTGELFFGEGSRLTVL.

There are many counts of this clonotype. V gene TRBV12-3 or TRBV12-4 combines with J gene TRBJ2-1; D may be TRBD2 (6 bases). CDR3 length equals 13 residues. Trimming pared 6 bases from V and 10 bases from J, leaving 16 bases between. The CDR3 spells CASSQTGLLEQFF. The CDR3 nucleotides read TGTGCCAGCAGCCAAACGGGACTCCTCGAGCAGTTCTTC.

This clonotype was observed a handful of times. The V call is TRBV10-3, the J call TRBJ1-3; D not certain. V was pared by 2 bases and J by 0 bases, with 11 bases between. CDR1 is ENHRY and CDR2 is SYGVKD in the germline V gene. This CDR3 has 16 residues. DNA for the CDR3: TGTGCCATCAGTGAGAGAATCTTGAGCTCTGGAAACACCATATATTTT. Protein product: CAISERILSSGNTIYF.

Notes on this clonotype: The missing conserved phenylalanine or tryptophan at the end of this CDR3 makes a read error likely. The V and J genes are TRBV27 and TRBJ2-1; 11 bases are shared with TRBD2. The germline gives CDR1 MNHEY, CDR2 SMNVEV (reference sequence). Trimming removed 5 bases from V and 8 bases from J; junction bases left unmatched: 5. This CDR3 has 14 amino acids. CDR3 bases: TGTGCCAGCAGTCTAGCGGGGGGTAGGGATGAGCAGTTCTTA. Translated, it gives CASSLAGGRDEQFL.